The 28 T cell receptor beta chains listed next were all sequenced from one sample in a study of T cell responses to AZD1222 COVID-19 vaccine. TCRdb keeps only in-frame clones here, not all; method: immunoSEQ multiplex PCR. Found here are over 95,000 clones, roughly 91% of them singletons; the top ten hold 6.5% to 8%. The source material was peripheral blood, sampled on day 0 of AZD1222 vaccination. The receptors here all came from an adult in good health.

V gene TRBV19 combines with J gene TRBJ1-2; D perhaps matches TRBD1 (5 bases). With 4 bases removed from V and 2 bases from J, the gap between germline ends came to 11 bases. From germline, CDR1 is LNHDA and CDR2 SQIVND (reference sequence). The CDR3 contains 14 residues. As DNA, the CDR3 is TGTGCCAGTAGTACCAACGACAGAAACTATGGCTACACCTTC. The encoded protein is CASSTNDRNYGYTF.

The V and J genes are TRBV20-1 and TRBJ1-1; D possibly corresponds to TRBD1 (5 bases). CDR1 and CDR2 (germline): DFQATT, SNEGSKA (reference sequence). Trimming removed 3 bases from V and 1 base from J, with 12 bases in between. The CDR3 runs 14 residues. The CDR3 DNA follows: TGCAGTGCTAGTGGCGGGACGGCGAACACTGAAGCTTTCTTT. Translation: CSASGGTANTEAFF.

The chain employs TRBV7-3 and TRBJ1-1; unclear D gene. V was trimmed by 1 base and J by 4 bases, leaving 4 bases between them. The CDR3 contains 12 residues. The germline gives CDR1 SGHTA, CDR2 FQGTGA. The CDR3 sequence is CASSLRATEAFF. In DNA, the CDR3 is TGTGCCAGCAGCTTAAGAGCCACTGAAGCTTTCTTT.

Points on this clone: The junction shows a germline mismatch at one end, possibly a read error. Other DNA sequences from this sample encode an identical CDR3 as well. The chain recombines TRBV9 with TRBJ2-6, with D tentatively TRBD2 (5 bases). The CDR3 has 18 residues. Germline V gives CDR1 SGDLS, CDR2 YYNGEE. Written as DNA, the CDR3 is TGTGCTAGCAGCCCCCTAGGGATTCGGGACTCTGGGGCCAACGTCCTGACTTTC. Translating it yields CASSPLGIRDSGANVLTF.

In its sample, this clone was seen a few times. The chain carries TRBV2 and TRBJ2-5; TRBD2 agrees at 9 bases. The V segment lost 1 base and the J segment 4 bases; nucleotides outside the gene matches: 4. CDR3 length equals 15 residues. The germline gives CDR1 SNHLY, CDR2 FYNNEI. The chain's CDR3 is CASSEERGAGETQYF. CDR3 DNA: TGTGCCAGCAGTGAAGAGCGGGGGGCGGGAGAGACCCAGTACTTC.

The chain couples TRBV2 to TRBJ1-5, with 7 bases identical to TRBD1. CDR1 SNHLY and CDR2 FYNNEI come from the germline V gene. Trimming cost V 6 bases and J 4 bases; bases outside gene matches: 6. This CDR3 contains 14 residues. CDR3 amino acids: CASSADRRNQPQHF. The CDR3 region has the DNA TGTGCCAGCAGCGCGGACAGGCGAAATCAGCCCCAGCATTTT. Full variable domain (missing parts from reference TRBV2 and TRBJ1-5): EPEVTQTPSHQVTQMGQEVILRCVPISNHLYFYWYRQILGQKVEFLVSFYNNEISEKSEIFDDQFSVERPDGSNFTLKIRSTKLEDSAMYFCASSADRRNQPQHFGDGTRLSIL.

The chain carries TRBV24-1 and TRBJ1-2; the match to TRBD1 covers 9 bases. The germline V gene encodes CDR1 KGHDR and CDR2 SFDVKD. V lost 4 bases, J lost 7 bases, and 9 bases stayed unmatched. This CDR3 spans 15 amino acids. CDR3 nucleotide sequence: TGTGCCACCAGTGACTCCGGGACAGGGAGGCCTGGCTACACCTTC. Translating gives CATSDSGTGRPGYTF.

This chain's CDR3 is CASSTGGRNQPQHF. The CDR3 DNA reads as TGTGCCAGCAGTACAGGGGGCCGCAATCAGCCCCAGCATTTT. The chain employs TRBV28 and TRBJ1-5, with 9 bases matching TRBD1. V shed 5 bases, J shed 2 bases, and the junction held 1 base outside the gene matches. Germline V gene sequence: CDR1 MDHEN, CDR2 SYDVKM. The CDR3 has 14 amino acids.

J is TRBJ1-6 and V is TRBV6-5, with D hard to call. CDR1 is MNHEY and CDR2 is SVGAGI in the germline V gene. The CDR3 contains 12 residues. Trimming shortened V by 6 bases and J by 7 bases, and 7 bases separated the two germline ends. In nucleotides, the CDR3 is TGTGCCAGCAGGGCCTCGAATTCACCCCTCCACTTT. Encoded protein: CASRASNSPLHF.

This clone was counted only a few times. The chain is built from TRBV9 and TRBJ2-2; D is undetermined. V was trimmed by 0 bases and J by 1 base, leaving 13 bases between them. CDR3 length: 17 residues. Germline CDR1 and CDR2: SGDLS and YYNGEE. The CDR3 DNA is TGTGCCAGCAGCGTAGGGGTAGCCCCGGTGAACACCGGGGAGCTGTTTTTT. It codes for CASSVGVAPVNTGELFF.

This clone was observed once. V usage is TRBV5-1 and J usage is TRBJ1-1; D call uncertain. CDR1 is SGHRS and CDR2 is YFSETQ in the germline V gene. The CDR3 runs to 18 residues. Deletions cut 3 bases from V and 7 bases from J, with 28 bases between. CDR3 nucleotide sequence: TGCGCCAGCAGCTCATCCCTGACCGGGCCGACCTTATCAATTGAAGCTTTCTTT. Residues: CASSSSLTGPTLSIEAFF.

This clone was seen once. The V and J genes are TRBV6-5 and TRBJ1-2; D unresolved. The germline V gene has CDR1 MNHEY and CDR2 SVGAGI. Trimming pared 6 bases from V and 5 bases from J, leaving 10 bases between. The CDR3 is made up of 12 amino acids. In DNA form, the CDR3 reads TGTGCCAGCAGAACAGCTTTATATGGCTACACCTTC. Its protein product is CASRTALYGYTF.

The chain links TRBV28 to TRBJ2-7, with unresolved D. The CDR3 has 10 residues. V was cut by 6 bases and J by 3 bases, with 3 bases left in between. The germline V gene encodes CDR1 MDHEN and CDR2 SYDVKM. The CDR3 is CASSDYEQYF. For the CDR3, the DNA is TGTGCCAGCAGCGACTACGAGCAGTACTTC.

The chain is built from TRBV6-5 and TRBJ1-1; 7 positions agree with TRBD1. This CDR3 is built from 13 residues. Germline V gene data show CDR1 as MNHEY and CDR2 as SVGAGI. Losses at the gene ends were 6 bases for V and 7 bases for J; bases not matched to a gene: 8. CDR3 DNA: TGTGCCAGCAGCAACAGGGGCCTAATTGAAGCTTTCTTT. Its translation is CASSNRGLIEAFF.

The chain uses TRBV19 and TRBJ2-5, with TRBD2 matching over 9 bases. Unmatched junction bases numbered 14, after V lost 6 bases and J lost 0 bases. Germline V lookup: CDR1 LNHDA, CDR2 SQIVND (reference sequence). The CDR3 has 18 residues. The chain's CDR3 is CASSKYPTSGQDQETQYF. The DNA for the CDR3 is TGTGCCAGTAGCAAATACCCCACTAGCGGGCAAGACCAAGAGACCCAGTACTTC.

The CDR3 sequence: CAISEGRGNTEAFF. The CDR3 region has the DNA TGTGCCATCAGTGAAGGCAGGGGGAACACTGAAGCTTTCTTT. This sequence joins TRBV10-3 and TRBJ1-1; a weak D match, TRBD1 (6 bases). V was trimmed by 3 bases and J by 1 base, leaving 9 bases between them. This CDR3 contains 14 residues. Germline loops: CDR1 ENHRY, CDR2 SYGVKD.

V usage is TRBV24-1 and J usage is TRBJ1-5, with a possible D match to TRBD1 (6 bases). This CDR3 contains 20 residues. The ends were cut back, 2 bases at V and 2 bases at J, with 24 bases in the middle. Germline assignment: CDR1 KGHDR and CDR2 SFDVKD. CDR3 DNA: TGTGCCACCAGTGATTGCGGGCCAGGGGTTTTCCCCCTTGGCAATCAGCCCCAGCATTTT. It translates to CATSDCGPGVFPLGNQPQHF.

V gene TRBV6-2 or TRBV6-3 combines with J gene TRBJ2-1; no reliable D call. CDR1 MNHEY and CDR2 SVGEGT come from the germline V gene. V was cut by 6 bases and J by 4 bases, with 7 bases left in between. The CDR3 contains 12 residues. CDR3 in DNA: TGTGCCAGCAGCTTACCTTACAATGAGCAGTTCTTC. Residues: CASSLPYNEQFF.

In its sample, this clone was seen a few times. The V and J genes are TRBV7-2 and TRBJ2-1; D call uncertain. CDR1 is SGHTA and CDR2 is FQGNSA in the germline V gene. CDR3 length equals 13 residues. V lost 0 bases to trimming and J lost 5 bases, with 5 bases between them. CDR3 residues: CASSLAENNEQFF. The CDR3 nucleotides read TGTGCCAGCAGCTTAGCCGAGAACAATGAGCAGTTCTTC. The whole variable domain, remainder taken from reference TRBV7-2 and TRBJ2-1, is GAGVSQSPSNKVTEKGKDVELRCDPISGHTALYWYRQSLGQGLEFLIYFQGNSAPDKSGLPSDRFSAERTGGSVSTLTIQRTQQEDSAVYLCASSLAENNEQFFGPGTRLTVL.

The sample holds one count of this clone. The chain has TRBV5-6 and TRBJ1-2; 8 bases match TRBD1. Losses at the gene ends were 4 bases for V and 8 bases for J; bases not matched to a gene: 7. CDR3 length: 13 residues. Germline values: CDR1 SGHDT, CDR2 YYEEEE. The CDR3 DNA sequence: TGTGCCAGCAGCAGGGGGACAGGTTGGGGCTACACCTTC. Translated, it gives CASSRGTGWGYTF. The full variable domain, with the rest looked up from reference TRBV5-6 and TRBJ1-2, is DAGVTQSPTHLIKTRGQQVTLRCSPKSGHDTVSWYQQALGQGPQFIFQYYEEEERQRGNFPDRFSGHQFPNYSSELNVNALLLGDSALYLCASSRGTGWGYTFGSGTRLTVV.

V is TRBV4-2 and J is TRBJ1-2; D perhaps matches TRBD1 (5 bases). This CDR3 contains 14 residues. V lost 4 bases and J lost 2, with 11 bases in between. The V gene's germline CDR1 is LGHNA and CDR2 YNFKEQ. The CDR3 region has the DNA TGTGCCAGCAGCCTAGAACGGGGGAACTATGGCTACACCTTC. It specifies CASSLERGNYGYTF.

The V call is TRBV4-3, the J call TRBJ2-1; D tentatively fits TRBD1 or TRBD2 (6 bases each). Germline values: CDR1 LGHNA, CDR2 YSLEER. CDR3 size: 15 residues. V lost 4 bases and J 4 bases, leaving 14 bases between the germline ends. CDR3 amino acids: CASSRSGGQYNEQFF. The CDR3, as DNA: TGCGCCAGCAGCCGGAGTGGGGGGCAGTACAATGAGCAGTTCTTC.

The J gene is TRBJ1-2, the V gene TRBV28; the match to TRBD1 covers 10 bases. The length of the CDR3 is 15 residues. V was pared by 6 bases and J by 0 bases, with 4 bases of the junction left unmatched. Germline V gene data show CDR1 as MDHEN and CDR2 as SYDVKM. DNA of the CDR3: TGTGCCAGCAGCGACGGGACAGGGGCTAACTATGGCTACACCTTC. The encoded protein is CASSDGTGANYGYTF.

The J gene is TRBJ2-5, the V gene TRBV30, with D possibly being TRBD1 or TRBD2 (5 bases each). The CDR3 has 15 amino acids. Germline CDR1 and CDR2: GTSNPN and SVGIG (reference sequence). V was pared by 0 bases and J by 5 bases, with 16 bases between. CDR3 sequence (DNA): TGTGCCTGGAGTGTATATTACGGGACCTCCGAGACCCAGTACTTC. This codes for CAWSVYYGTSETQYF.

This chain links TRBV9 with TRBJ2-2; a weak D match, TRBD1 (5 bases). The V end was cut by 0 bases, the J end by 4 bases, with 10 bases between. Germline CDR1 reads SGDLS; CDR2 reads YYNGEE. The CDR3 is made up of 15 amino acids. The CDR3, as DNA: TGTGCCAGCAGCGTAGCCCAGGGTACCACCGGGGAGCTGTTTTTT. This codes for CASSVAQGTTGELFF.

This clone was counted only a few times. The gene calls are TRBV7-6 and TRBJ1-3, with 7 nucleotides matching TRBD1. The CDR3 contains 15 residues. Germline CDR1 SGHVS, CDR2 FNYEAQ. V shed 4 bases, J shed 4 bases, and the junction held 7 bases outside the gene matches. This chain's CDR3 is CASSSPTGVGNTIYF. The CDR3 coding sequence is TGTGCCAGCAGCTCTCCCACAGGGGTAGGAAACACCATATATTTT.

This clone was found a few times. The chain links TRBV19 to TRBJ1-6; the match to TRBD1 covers 11 bases. CDR3 length: 14 residues. V shed 8 bases, J shed 7 bases, and the junction held 4 bases outside the gene matches. Germline V gene data show CDR1 as LNHDA and CDR2 as SQIVND (reference sequence). The CDR3 sequence: CASAGTGGNSPLHF. Here the CDR3 DNA reads TGTGCCAGTGCCGGGACAGGGGGAAATTCACCCCTCCACTTT.

The table lists this clone with a few counts. The J gene is TRBJ2-7, the V gene TRBV28, with D possibly matching TRBD1 (6 bases). The CDR3 totals 15 residues. Deletions cut 4 bases from V and 3 bases from J, with 16 bases between. CDR1 is MDHEN, CDR2 SYDVKM, per germline. CDR3 region: CASSSPYRVSYEQYF. CDR3 bases: TGTGCCAGCAGTTCCCCCTACAGGGTAAGCTACGAGCAGTACTTC.